The 25 T cell receptor beta chains presented below share a single source sample, sequenced in a study of blood T cell repertoires in COVID-19. Clones were read by immunoSEQ multiplex PCR, and TCRdb kept only the in-frame ones, dropping some. The data contain around 160,000 clones, over 75% of them singletons. Sequencing used PBMCs or T cells enriched from blood (not recorded which). The receptors stem from a man aged 45 to 65 who had recovered from COVID-19.

CDR3: CASSLGHSSGNTIYF. In DNA form, the CDR3 reads TGTGCCAGCAGCTTAGGACATAGCTCTGGAAACACCATATATTTT. V and J are TRBV7-2 and TRBJ1-3; no definite D call. CDR1 SGHTA and CDR2 FQGNSA come from the germline V gene. This CDR3 spans 15 amino acids. With 1 base removed from V and 0 bases from J, the gap between germline ends came to 7 bases.

This rearrangement joins TRBV27 to TRBJ2-1; D remains ambiguous. The germline V gene has CDR1 MNHEY and CDR2 SMNVEV (reference sequence). The CDR3 is made up of 15 amino acids. V was clipped by 3 bases and J by 2 bases, with 11 bases between them. The CDR3 here is CASSFLGLTYNEQFF. The CDR3 DNA follows: TGTGCCAGCAGTTTCCTCGGGTTGACCTACAATGAGCAGTTCTTC.

This clone was recorded only once. The rearrangement uses TRBV10-3 and TRBJ2-1; 9 nucleotides match TRBD2. The CDR3 consists of 17 residues. CDR1 and CDR2 from the germline V gene are ENHRY and SYGVKD. V lost 7 bases and J lost 3; bases outside the gene matches: 13. The CDR3 DNA is TGTGCCATCATGCCGATGGGCGGGGGGGCAGGCTACAATGAGCAGTTCTTC. This codes for CAIMPMGGGAGYNEQFF.

The V gene is TRBV7-2, the J gene TRBJ2-2, with D possibly matching TRBD1 (5 bases). Germline V gives CDR1 SGHTA, CDR2 FQGNSA. The CDR3 is made up of 14 amino acids. V dropped 2 bases and J dropped 5 bases, with 9 bases sitting between them. DNA for the CDR3: TGTGCCAGCAGCTTACAGGGTAGGACCGGGGAGCTGTTTTTT. Its protein product is CASSLQGRTGELFF.

CDR3 bases: TGTGCCAGCAGCTTAGTCCGGGGGAGTTACACTGAAGCTTTCTTT. Its protein product is CASSLVRGSYTEAFF. This rearrangement joins TRBV7-9 to TRBJ1-1, with a weak D call TRBD1 (5 bases). The germline gives CDR1 SEHNR, CDR2 FQNEAQ (reference sequence). This CDR3 contains 15 residues. Trimming shortened V by 1 base and J by 3 bases, and 12 bases separated the two germline ends.

The V call is TRBV10-1, the J call TRBJ2-1; TRBD2 aligns across 13 bases. Germline CDR1 WNHNN, CDR2 SYGVQD (reference sequence). CDR3 length: 18 residues. V lost 3 bases and J lost 7; bases outside the gene matches: 12. The CDR3 sequence: CASSELGWGTSGTNEQFF. The CDR3 DNA is TGCGCCAGCAGTGAACTTGGCTGGGGGACTAGCGGGACTAATGAGCAGTTCTTC.

The chain's CDR3 is CASSQQGYEQYF. The CDR3 DNA sequence: TGTGCCAGCAGCCAGCAGGGCTACGAGCAGTACTTC. The rearrangement joins TRBV6-5 to TRBJ2-7; possibly TRBD1 for D (5 bases). Trimming took off 6 bases at V and 3 bases at J, with 9 bases between the two ends. Germline CDR1 is MNHEY and CDR2 is SVGAGI. This CDR3 has 12 residues.

The chain recombines TRBV19 with TRBJ2-7, with 8 positions matching TRBD1. This CDR3 is 20 amino acids long. Trimming took 8 bases from V and 2 from J; bases not matched to a gene: 26. CDR1 LNHDA and CDR2 SQIVND come from the germline V gene (reference sequence). This CDR3 reads CASDPPVPGQVRDHPYEQYF. The CDR3 DNA reads as TGTGCCAGTGATCCTCCTGTCCCGGGACAGGTCAGGGATCACCCCTACGAGCAGTACTTC.

J is TRBJ2-2 and V is TRBV6-5; D call uncertain. The V end was cut by 3 bases, the J end by 6 bases, with 11 bases between. CDR3 length: 14 amino acids. Germline lookup yields CDR1 MNHEY and CDR2 SVGAGI. DNA for the CDR3: TGTGCCAGCAGTTATCTTCCGTCGGCCGGGGAGCTGTTTTTT. Its protein product is CASSYLPSAGELFF.

The chain links TRBV9 to TRBJ1-4; 7 bases map to TRBD1. Per germline, CDR1 SGDLS and CDR2 YYNGEE. V dropped 2 bases and J dropped 4; count of bases not matched to a gene: 5. The CDR3 sequence is 15 residues long. The CDR3 coding sequence is TGTGCCAGCAGCGTCGGGGGACAGCTTAATGAAAAACTGTTTTTT. Its translation is CASSVGGQLNEKLFF.

The chain is built from TRBV27 and TRBJ1-6; D is undetermined. This CDR3 spans 12 amino acids. V lost 6 bases, J lost 10 bases, and 10 bases lay in between. Germline V lookup: CDR1 MNHEY, CDR2 SMNVEV (reference sequence). CDR3 sequence (DNA): TGTGCCAGCAGCGAACAGAACTCACCCCTCCACTTT. Translated: CASSEQNSPLHF.

This clone was counted between two and nine times. V is TRBV29-1 and J is TRBJ2-7, with D perhaps matching TRBD2 (6 bases). Trimming shortened V by 4 bases and J by 0 bases, and 10 bases separated the two germline ends. The germline V gene encodes CDR1 SQVTM and CDR2 ANQGSEA. The CDR3 spans 13 residues. CDR3 DNA sequence: TGCAGCGTTGGTGGGGAGGACTCCTACGAGCAGTACTTC. This encodes CSVGGEDSYEQYF.

V usage is TRBV19 and J usage is TRBJ2-7; no definite D call. Germline-derived CDR1 and CDR2 are LNHDA and SQIVND (reference sequence). The CDR3 sequence is 13 residues long. V lost 6 bases, J lost 2 bases, and 11 bases lay in between. The CDR3 DNA follows: TGTGCCAGTAGCATACAGTTTACCTACGAGCAGTACTTC. Its translation: CASSIQFTYEQYF.

The chain's CDR3 is CASSPQTSGRSYEQYF. As DNA, the CDR3 is TGCGCCAGCAGCCCCCAGACTAGCGGGAGATCCTACGAGCAGTACTTC. V and J are TRBV5-1 and TRBJ2-7, with 12 bases matching TRBD2. Germline V gives CDR1 SGHRS, CDR2 YFSETQ. The V and J ends lost 4 bases and 1 base, in that order; junction bases with no gene match: 6. The CDR3 length is 16 residues.

This clone was found a few times. The V and J genes are TRBV12-3 or TRBV12-4 and TRBJ2-1; 8 bases align to TRBD1. With V trimmed by 3 bases and J by 10 bases, 5 bases remained unmatched. There are 13 residues in the CDR3. The CDR3 here is CASSFGTGREQFF. CDR3 coding DNA: TGTGCCAGCAGTTTCGGGACAGGCCGGGAGCAGTTCTTC.

V gene TRBV19 combines with J gene TRBJ2-2; D might be TRBD1 (5 bases). Germline-derived CDR1 and CDR2 are LNHDA and SQIVND (reference sequence). Trimming removed 5 bases at V and 5 bases at J, with 12 bases between. The CDR3 sequence is 14 residues long. CDR3 DNA sequence: TGTGCCAGTAGTGCAGGGCAGGTAACCGGGGAGCTGTTTTTT. Protein: CASSAGQVTGELFF.

The chain couples TRBV6-5 to TRBJ2-7, with D possibly TRBD2 on 6 matching bases. Germline V gives CDR1 MNHEY, CDR2 SVGAGI. V was shortened by 2 bases and J by 0 bases, with 14 bases between the two germline ends. The CDR3 has 16 amino acids. CDR3 sequence reads: CASSYQGTDRSYEQYF. The DNA of the CDR3 is TGTGCCAGCAGTTACCAAGGGACTGACCGCTCCTACGAGCAGTACTTC.

The chain has TRBV9 and TRBJ1-4; 10 nucleotides agree with TRBD1. V lost 3 bases, J lost 2 bases, and 7 bases stayed unmatched. Germline-derived CDR1 and CDR2 are SGDLS and YYNGEE. The CDR3 covers 17 residues. CDR3 loop: CASSGGQGDVTNEKLFF. The CDR3 bases are TGTGCCAGCAGCGGTGGACAGGGGGATGTTACTAATGAAAAACTGTTTTTT. Full variable domain (missing parts from reference TRBV9 and TRBJ1-4): DSGVTQTPKHLITATGQRVTLRCSPRSGDLSVYWYQQSLDQGLQFLIQYYNGEERAKGNILERFSAQQFPDLHSELNLSSLELGDSALYFCASSGGQGDVTNEKLFFGSGTQLSVL.

A single count supports this clone. CDR3 DNA sequence: TGTGCCAGCAGTTTTCCTACGGAGAATGAGCAGTTCTTC. Translating it yields CASSFPTENEQFF. The chain has TRBV28 and TRBJ2-1, with D hard to call. Germline V gene sequence: CDR1 MDHEN, CDR2 SYDVKM. Trimming removed 3 bases from V and 7 bases from J, with 10 bases in between. The CDR3 extends over 13 amino acids.

This chain joins TRBV7-9 and TRBJ2-1; a possible D gene is TRBD2 (5 bases). CDR1 is SEHNR and CDR2 is FQNEAQ in the germline V gene (reference sequence). The CDR3 extends over 14 amino acids. Between the trimmed V and J ends, which lost 4 bases and 7 bases, there was a span of 14 bases. The CDR3 DNA sequence: TGTGCCAGCAGCTCTACGAGGGCCGTAAATGAGCAGTTCTTC. Its translation is CASSSTRAVNEQFF.

Comments on this clone: The same CDR3 arises from other DNA sequences in this sample as well. The rearrangement joins TRBV7-3 to TRBJ1-4, with TRBD1 as a possible D gene (5 bases). Germline CDR1 SGHTA, CDR2 FQGTGA. The CDR3 sequence is 13 residues long. Trimming removed 0 bases at V and 7 bases at J, with 6 bases between. Here the CDR3 reads CASSLTGGEKLFF. CDR3 DNA: TGTGCCAGCAGCTTAACGGGGGGTGAAAAACTGTTTTTT.

This clone was detected only a few times. The V and J genes are TRBV6-5 and TRBJ2-7, with 7 bases matching TRBD1. Trimming removed 6 bases from V and 2 bases from J; junction bases left unmatched: 10. This CDR3 contains 15 residues. Per germline, CDR1 MNHEY and CDR2 SVGAGI. The CDR3 DNA reads as TGTGCCAGCAGACGCCGCCGGGACAGCGCCTACGAGCAGTACTTC. It translates to CASRRRRDSAYEQYF.

The V gene is TRBV2, the J gene TRBJ1-2; tentative D call: TRBD1 (6 bases). Germline V gene sequence: CDR1 SNHLY, CDR2 FYNNEI. V lost 6 bases and J 3 bases, leaving 11 bases between the germline ends. The CDR3 is 13 residues long. CDR3 sequence (DNA): TGTGCCAGCAGGGCAGGGGCCGACTATGGCTACACCTTC. Its translation is CASRAGADYGYTF. The full variable domain, rest sourced from reference TRBV2 and TRBJ1-2, is EPEVTQTPSHQVTQMGQEVILRCVPISNHLYFYWYRQILGQKVEFLVSFYNNEISEKSEIFDDQFSVERPDGSNFTLKIRSTKLEDSAMYFCASRAGADYGYTFGSGTRLTVV.

The CDR3 nucleotides are TGCGCCAGCAGCTTGGATCCTTCTACGCGCTCCTACAATGAGCAGTTCTTC. Translating it yields CASSLDPSTRSYNEQFF. The gene calls are TRBV5-1 and TRBJ2-1; D is unresolved. Germline V gene lookup returns CDR1 SGHRS and CDR2 YFSETQ. The CDR3 is 17 residues long. Deletions cut 0 bases from V and 0 bases from J, with 13 bases between.

This chain uses TRBV3-1 (or the pseudogene TRBV3-2) with TRBJ2-3; 8 bases agree with TRBD2. With 4 bases clipped from V and 1 base from J, the junction kept 4 bases outside the gene matches. The CDR3 length is 15 residues. Germline assignment: CDR1 LGHDT and CDR2 YNNKEL (reference sequence). The CDR3 bases are TGTGCCAGCAGCCCCCAAGCGGGGGGCACAGATACGCAGTATTTT. Amino acids: CASSPQAGGTDTQYF.